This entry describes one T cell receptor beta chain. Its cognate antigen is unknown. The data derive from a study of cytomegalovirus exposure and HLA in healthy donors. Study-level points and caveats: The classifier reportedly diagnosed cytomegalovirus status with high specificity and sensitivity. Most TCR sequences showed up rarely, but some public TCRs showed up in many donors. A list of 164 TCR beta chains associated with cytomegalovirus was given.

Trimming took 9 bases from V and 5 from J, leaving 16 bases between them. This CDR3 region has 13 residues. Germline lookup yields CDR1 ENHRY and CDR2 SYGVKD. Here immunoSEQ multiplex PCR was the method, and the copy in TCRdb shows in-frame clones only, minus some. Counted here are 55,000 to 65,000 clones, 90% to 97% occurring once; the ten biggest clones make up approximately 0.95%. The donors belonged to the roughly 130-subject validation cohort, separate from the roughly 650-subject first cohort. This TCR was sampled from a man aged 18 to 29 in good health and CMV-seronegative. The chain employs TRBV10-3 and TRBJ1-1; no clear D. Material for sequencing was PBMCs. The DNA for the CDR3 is TGTGCCATACTAAGCGGTAAAGGGACTGAAGCTTTCTTT. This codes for CAILSGKGTEAFF.